This record looks at one T cell receptor beta chain sequence and its context. This CDR3 is 15 amino acids long. Germline V lookup: CDR1 DFQATT, CDR2 SNEGSKA (reference sequence). The V end lost 3 bases, the J end lost 0 bases, and 14 bases lay between the germline ends. These data come from a study of blood T cell repertoires in COVID-19. Study as a whole: Whether acute or convalescent, the COVID-19 samples came from the United States, Italy and Spain. The cDNA or gDNA used as material had been derived from T cells, B-cell-depleted T cells, or PBMCs.

This table comes from immunoSEQ multiplex PCR, and its TCRdb copy is limited to in-frame clones, with some not included. The table includes 55,000 to 70,000 clones, roughly 87% detected once. The chain is built from TRBV20-1 and TRBJ1-1, with a possible D match to TRBD1 (6 bases). The source of this sequence is a woman between 18 and 29 years old with acute or convalescent COVID-19. The sample consisted of peripheral blood. CDR3: CSASNYGGLNTEAFF. The CDR3 nucleotides are TGCAGTGCTAGTAATTATGGGGGCCTGAACACTGAAGCTTTCTTT.